This T cell receptor beta chain was captured by sequencing in a study of T cell responses to AZD1222 COVID-19 vaccine. Only in-frame clones appear in the TCRdb table, and some are missing; sequencing was by immunoSEQ multiplex PCR. The data hold about 97,000 clones, with around nine tenths observed a single time. V shed 6 bases and J 5 bases; nucleotides not matched to a gene: 3. CDR1 and CDR2 from the germline V gene are KGHSH and LQKENI. The CDR3 length is 13 residues. With regard to this clone: Its antigen is not identified.

Study-wide results and limits: Regions 160-218 and 743-854 dominated among vaccine-associated CD4 TCRs spanning spike. Repertoires in all cases were sampled only once the peak T cell response had passed. With two AZD1222 doses given, Spike-specific TCR breadth and depth both rose. Most donors were white British, females outnumbered males, and clonal diversity was possibly underestimated.

This sequence originates from an adult in good health. This rearrangement joins TRBV18 to TRBJ1-1; 10 bases map to TRBD1. The source was peripheral blood, collected on day 0 of AZD1222 vaccination. In DNA form, the CDR3 reads TGTGCCAGCTCGCCGGGACAGGGGACTGAAGCTTTCTTT. Residues: CASSPGQGTEAFF.